What follows are 11 T cell receptor beta chains derived from one specimen sequenced in a study of cytomegalovirus exposure and HLA in healthy donors. Method: immunoSEQ multiplex PCR; TCRdb's copy keeps in-frame clones and lacks some. The sample yields about 150,000 clones, approximately 91% seen once. Sequencing was carried out using PBMCs. These receptors all come from a woman younger than 30 in good health and CMV-seropositive.

The DNA for the CDR3 is TGTGCCAGCAGCTTGGATTATGGGGCAGGGGCTGCCTCCGGGGAGCTGTTTTTT. It translates to CASSLDYGAGAASGELFF. This chain uses TRBV5-6 with TRBJ2-2, with TRBD1 as a possible D gene (6 bases). V lost 0 bases, J lost 6 bases, and 21 bases lay in between. The CDR3 contains 18 residues. Germline assignment: CDR1 SGHDT and CDR2 YYEEEE.

This clone was counted a single time. The V gene is TRBV27, the J gene TRBJ2-1, with 7 nucleotides matching TRBD1. The junction had 3 bases not matched to a gene; V was cut back by 5 bases and J by 2 bases. The germline V gene has CDR1 MNHEY and CDR2 SMNVEV (reference sequence). The CDR3 is 14 residues long. DNA for the CDR3: TGTGCCAGCAGTGCCCAGGGGGCCTACAATGAGCAGTTCTTC. Translating it yields CASSAQGAYNEQFF.

The rearrangement uses TRBV18 and TRBJ2-7; perhaps TRBD1 as D (6 bases). CDR3 size: 13 residues. Germline V gene data show CDR1 as KGHSH and CDR2 as LQKENI. The germline V and J ends were trimmed by 6 bases and 1 base, with 10 bases remaining between them. This CDR3 is CASSLGQSYEQYF. The CDR3 coding sequence is TGTGCCAGCTCCCTCGGACAGTCCTACGAGCAGTACTTC.

CDR3 protein: CAISEGSSGSRGSTDTQYF. The CDR3, as DNA: TGTGCCATCAGTGAGGGGTCTAGCGGGAGTCGGGGAAGCACAGATACGCAGTATTTT. The chain links TRBV10-3 to TRBJ2-3; 10 nucleotides match TRBD2. Trimming removed 2 bases from V and 0 bases from J; junction bases left unmatched: 11. From germline, CDR1 is ENHRY and CDR2 SYGVKD. The CDR3 totals 19 residues.

The V and J genes are TRBV5-1 and TRBJ2-7; 7 bases are a match to TRBD1. CDR3 size: 13 residues. With V trimmed by 2 bases and J by 3 bases, 2 bases remained unmatched. The V gene's germline CDR1 is SGHRS and CDR2 YFSETQ. The CDR3 DNA sequence: TGCGCCAGCAGCTTCAGGACAGGCTACGAGCAGTACTTC. Translation gives CASSFRTGYEQYF.

This chain connects TRBV5-1 to TRBJ1-2; TRBD1 might be the D (6 bases). This CDR3 has 15 residues. Germline V gene data show CDR1 as SGHRS and CDR2 as YFSETQ. The ends were cut back, 0 bases at V and 2 bases at J, with 11 bases in the middle. This CDR3 is CASSLVSGVNYGYTF. The DNA for the CDR3 is TGCGCCAGCAGCTTGGTTTCAGGGGTGAACTATGGCTACACCTTC.

V usage is TRBV19 and J usage is TRBJ1-1; 8 nucleotides agree with TRBD1. V shed 5 bases, J shed 1 base, and the junction held 12 bases outside the gene matches. Germline assignment: CDR1 LNHDA and CDR2 SQIVND (reference sequence). The CDR3 length is 17 residues. The chain's CDR3 is CASSWDSEQGGNTEAFF. The CDR3 DNA is TGTGCCAGTAGTTGGGACTCGGAACAGGGGGGGAACACTGAAGCTTTCTTT.

Points on this clone: This same CDR3 is encoded by further DNA sequences in the sample. V gene TRBV2 combines with J gene TRBJ2-5; 13 bases align to TRBD2. This CDR3 spans 16 amino acids. CDR1 is SNHLY and CDR2 is FYNNEI in the germline V gene. V gave up 4 bases and J gave up 2 bases; unmatched junction bases: 4. The CDR3 spells CASSGGLAGAQETQYF. CDR3 nucleotides: TGTGCCAGCAGTGGAGGACTAGCGGGAGCACAAGAGACCCAGTACTTC. Filled out from reference TRBV2 and TRBJ2-5, the complete variable domain reads EPEVTQTPSHQVTQMGQEVILRCVPISNHLYFYWYRQILGQKVEFLVSFYNNEISEKSEIFDDQFSVERPDGSNFTLKIRSTKLEDSAMYFCASSGGLAGAQETQYFGPGTRLLVL.

The chain uses TRBV11-3 and TRBJ2-1; weak D call: TRBD1 (5 bases). The V end lost 0 bases, the J end lost 5 bases, and 17 bases lay between the germline ends. Germline assignment: CDR1 SGHNT and CDR2 YENEEA. The CDR3 spans 17 residues. CDR3 sequence reads: CASSLEFNPGNHNEQFF. Written as DNA, the CDR3 is TGTGCCAGCAGCTTAGAATTTAACCCAGGGAACCACAATGAGCAGTTCTTC.

CDR3 loop: CASSYGRDEQFF. In nucleotides, the CDR3 is TGTGCCAGCAGTTACGGGCGCGATGAGCAGTTCTTC. V usage is TRBV6-5 and J usage is TRBJ2-1; D unresolved. The CDR3 spans 12 residues. Between the trimmed V and J ends, which lost 2 bases and 8 bases, there was a span of 7 bases. CDR1 is MNHEY, CDR2 SVGAGI, per germline.

This chain links TRBV19 with TRBJ2-7; 9 bases match TRBD2. Germline V gene sequence: CDR1 LNHDA, CDR2 SQIVND (reference sequence). The CDR3 is 14 amino acids. The ends lost 4 bases at V and 3 bases at J; junction bases unmatched: 4. The CDR3 sequence is CASSRGLALYEQYF. In nucleotides, the CDR3 is TGTGCCAGTAGTAGGGGACTAGCCCTCTACGAGCAGTACTTC.